This section outlines one T cell receptor (beta chain) sequence together with its context. The sample originates from a study of blood T cells in healthy people across ages. Isolation of PBMCs gave at least 7 million cells per sample. Alongside a J-beta primer mix, a sample-barcoded 5' primer served in a second PCR lasting roughly 7 to 12 cycles. Each cDNA molecule received a tag from a template-switch adaptor that had 12 random nucleotides. The study obtained at least 2.5 million CDR3-containing paired-end reads from every sample. A single record per CDR3 protein comes from TCRdb applying MiXCR to the 5' RACE reads. The data show approximately 1.5 million distinct CDR3 sequences, almost 35% seen once. Looked up from germline, CDR1 is LNHDA and CDR2 is SQIVND (reference sequence). This CDR3 is built from 18 residues. V was pared by 5 bases and J by 5 bases, with 24 bases between.

The TCR was taken from a woman under 40 in good health. J is TRBJ1-4 and V is TRBV19, with a weak D call TRBD1 (5 bases). Sequencing input: blood. The CDR3: CASSSRLGRGSINEKLFF. CDR3 DNA sequence: TGTGCCAGTAGTTCCCGGTTGGGACGAGGCTCGATCAATGAAAAACTGTTTTTT. Supplemented by reference TRBV19 and TRBJ1-4, the full variable domain reads DGGITQSPKYLFRKEGQNVTLSCEQNLNHDAMYWYRQDPGQGLRLIYYSQIVNDFQKGDIAEGYSVSREKKESFPLTVTSAQKNPTAFYLCASSSRLGRGSINEKLFFGSGTQLSVL.